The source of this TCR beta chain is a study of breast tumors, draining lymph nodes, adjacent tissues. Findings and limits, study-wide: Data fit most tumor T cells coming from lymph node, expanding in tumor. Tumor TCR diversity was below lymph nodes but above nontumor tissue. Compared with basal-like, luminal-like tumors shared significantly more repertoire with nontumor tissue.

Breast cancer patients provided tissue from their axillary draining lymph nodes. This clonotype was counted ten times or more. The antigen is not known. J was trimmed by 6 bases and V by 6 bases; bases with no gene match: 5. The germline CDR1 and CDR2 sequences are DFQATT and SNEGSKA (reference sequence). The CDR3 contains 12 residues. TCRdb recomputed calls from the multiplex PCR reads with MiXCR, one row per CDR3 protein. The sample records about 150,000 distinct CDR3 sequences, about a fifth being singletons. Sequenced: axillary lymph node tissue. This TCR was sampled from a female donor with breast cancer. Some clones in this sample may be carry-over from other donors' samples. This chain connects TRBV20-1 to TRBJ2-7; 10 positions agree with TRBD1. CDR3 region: CSAPGQGSEQYF. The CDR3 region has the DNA TGCAGTGCGCCGGGACAGGGGTCCGAGCAGTACTTC.